This T cell receptor (beta chain) was recovered during a study of OX40 agonist ivuxolimab in advanced cancers. The CDR3 is 13 residues long. Trimming removed 2 bases at V and 5 bases at J, with 7 bases between. Germline assignment: CDR1 MGHDK and CDR2 SYGVNS. This table comes from immunoSEQ multiplex PCR, and its TCRdb copy is limited to in-frame clones, with some not included. The sample lists some 64,000 clones; about 89% were seen once. Source: CD4+ or CD8+ T cells sorted from blood, taken in a trial of the OX40 agonist ivuxolimab. This clonotype originated in an adult with an advanced solid tumor such as melanoma, head and neck, liver or kidney cancer. This chain connects TRBV25-1 to TRBJ2-1, with D tentatively TRBD2 (5 bases). The CDR3: CASSELADNEQFF. CDR3 in DNA: TGTGCCAGCAGTGAACTAGCCGACAATGAGCAGTTCTTC. The whole variable domain, filled in from reference TRBV25-1 and TRBJ2-1, reads EADIYQTPRYLVIGTGKKITLECSQTMGHDKMYWYQQDPGMELHLIHYSYGVNSTEKGDLSSESTVSRIRTEHFPLTLESARPSHTSQYLCASSELADNEQFFGPGTRLTVL.